The rows below give T cell receptor beta chains drawn from one sample of a study of T-cell memory formation after mild COVID-19. MiXCR, run by TCRdb on the 5' RACE reads, gives a single entry per CDR3 protein. The repertoire holds 470,000 or so distinct CDR3 sequences, with around 19% as singletons. The sample comprised PBMCs or a T cell subset sorted from them (not recorded which). The receptors stem from an adult woman who had mild COVID-19 (a few samples of this study predate the infection). Cell type and time point are not known. CDR3s include the opening cysteine and the closing phenylalanine or tryptophan. Fields, in order: V gene, CDR3 length, CDR3 protein.

TRBV2	12	CASSEVGVKLFF
TRBV5-1	13	CASSLTGREDYTF
TRBV12-3/TRBV12-4	12	CASSSRPYFPFF
TRBV12-3/TRBV12-4	13	CASSLEQGQPQHF
TRBV18	17	CASSPRRGVDSSTEAFF
TRBV30	12	CAWSASGARQYF
TRBV9	15	CASSVATTEIYGYTF
TRBV13	14	CASSDTGEKETQYF
TRBV5-1	12	CASSVGQGKLFF
TRBV4-2	15	CASSELGGNTGELFF
TRBV4-3	14	CASSQKGIGETQYF
TRBV19	14	CASSIDRASHEQFF
TRBV20-1	11	CSATTGFEQYF
TRBV29-1	14	CSVVRTTSYNEQFF
TRBV29-1	14	CSVRQSGGNQPQHF
TRBV5-1	13	CASSLVAVDTQYF
TRBV5-8	15	CASSLLQGGLTEAFF
TRBV5-4	20	CASSFRGPVVAAGHKNIQYF
TRBV20-1	13	CSARDDRNYGYTF
TRBV6-4	14	CASSEGQGVDEQFF
TRBV6-2/TRBV6-3	16	CASSYSGQGSNQPQHF
TRBV10-3	13	CAIRTGFSYEQYF
TRBV7-9	15	CASSSKRDMGNTIYF
TRBV7-2	17	CASSRLPGLADTGELFF
TRBV12-3/TRBV12-4	13	CASREGNNSPLHF
TRBV11-1	15	CASSSTSGRVGELFF
TRBV29-1	15	CSVEDRGSWGETQYF
TRBV7-9	13	CASSRGTGNTIYF
TRBV6-5	14	CASSKRGGSNEQFF
TRBV6-5	14	CASSYGGGRYEQYF
TRBV5-1	15	CASSLTSGAYNEQFF
TRBV5-1	12	CASSSGGEGAFF
TRBV12-3/TRBV12-4	11	CASSFGDTQYF
TRBV21-1	18	CARKADRGNSSCNEKLFF
TRBV3-1	12	CASSPGYTEAFF
TRBV29-1	14	CSGRLSGGVDTQYF
TRBV4-3	15	CASSQTMDRFNEQFF
TRBV2	15	CAGHSLTSGANVLTF
TRBV27	16	CASADLLAASTDTQYF
TRBV2	13	CASSEGGSDEQYF
TRBV12-3/TRBV12-4	15	CASTPSGRGTGELFF
TRBV5-6	12	CASSLPGNTIYF
TRBV11-2	15	CASSPVPSPYNEQFF
TRBV20-1	19	CSARPVLREQAGGPYEQYF
TRBV29-1	13	CSVTGGYYNEQFF
TRBV2	16	CASSPDRVGHQETQYF
TRBV25-1	15	CASSEMRGQGNEQYF
TRBV15	15	CATSSGGGAYNEQFF
TRBV12-3/TRBV12-4	16	CASSLVGGGTSYEQYF